Listed below are T cell receptor beta chains from one sample, sequenced in a study of shared clonotypes between healthy human individuals. Repertoires were generated with immunoSEQ multiplex PCR, while TCRdb's copy carries only in-frame clones and drops some. The table lists hundreds of thousands of clones, about 96% of them singletons. What was sequenced was naive CD4+ T cells sorted from blood. All receptors come from a woman in her twenties or thirties in good health. CDR3s include the opening cysteine and the closing phenylalanine or tryptophan. The order of the fields is clone size, V gene, J gene, D gene, CDR3 protein, CDR3 DNA. A D gene is named only where the DNA matches it firmly. Some rows mark clone size as missing; the rest say once, few, many or name a class of expanded clone.

clone size: .; V gene: TRBV11-2; J gene: TRBJ1-4; D gene: .; CDR3 protein: CASSRAGTNEKLFF; CDR3 DNA: TGTGCCAGCAGCCGAGCGGGAACTAATGAAAAACTGTTTTTT
clone size: once; V gene: TRBV19; J gene: TRBJ1-1; D gene: .; CDR3 protein: CASSSVAGRTEAFF; CDR3 DNA: TGTGCCAGTAGTAGCGTGGCAGGGCGTACTGAAGCTTTCTTT
clone size: .; V gene: TRBV19; J gene: TRBJ1-5; D gene: .; CDR3 protein: CASSIQDSAPATHF; CDR3 DNA: TGTGCCAGTAGTATTCAGGACAGTGCCCCGGCTACGCATTTT
clone size: .; V gene: TRBV6-5; J gene: TRBJ2-1; D gene: .; CDR3 protein: CASSIPRAYNEQFF; CDR3 DNA: TGTGCCAGCAGCATCCCTAGGGCATACAATGAGCAGTTCTTC
clone size: .; V gene: TRBV5-6; J gene: TRBJ1-5; D gene: TRBD1; CDR3 protein: CASGGQGIRNQPQHF; CDR3 DNA: TGTGCCAGCGGGGGACAGGGGATTCGGAATCAGCCCCAGCATTTT
clone size: once; V gene: TRBV9; J gene: TRBJ2-1; D gene: TRBD2; CDR3 protein: CASSYRTSGYNEQFF; CDR3 DNA: TGTGCCAGCAGCTACCGGACTAGCGGATACAATGAGCAGTTCTTC
clone size: .; V gene: TRBV18; J gene: TRBJ2-1; D gene: TRBD2; CDR3 protein: CASSPRPGLAGEDSYNEQFF; CDR3 DNA: TGTGCCAGCTCACCGAGACCTGGACTAGCGGGAGAGGATTCCTACAATGAGCAGTTCTTC
clone size: .; V gene: TRBV5-1; J gene: TRBJ2-5; D gene: .; CDR3 protein: CASSLFSETQYF; CDR3 DNA: TGCGCCAGCAGCTTGTTCTCTGAGACCCAGTACTTC
clone size: .; V gene: TRBV28; J gene: TRBJ1-5; D gene: TRBD1; CDR3 protein: CASSLGRGNQPQHF; CDR3 DNA: TGTGCCAGCAGTTTAGGCAGGGGGAATCAGCCCCAGCATTTT
clone size: .; V gene: TRBV28; J gene: TRBJ1-5; D gene: TRBD1; CDR3 protein: CAITRSTGRSQHF; CDR3 DNA: TGTGCCATAACTAGGTCGACAGGGCGGTCCCAGCATTTT
clone size: .; V gene: TRBV5-1; J gene: TRBJ1-6; D gene: .; CDR3 protein: CASSEQGGGSPLHF; CDR3 DNA: TGCGCCAGCAGCGAACAGGGCGGGGGCTCACCCCTCCACTTT
clone size: .; V gene: TRBV27; J gene: TRBJ1-5; D gene: .; CDR3 protein: CASSYSNQPQHF; CDR3 DNA: TGTGCCAGCAGTTATAGCAATCAGCCCCAGCATTTT
clone size: .; V gene: TRBV11-2; J gene: TRBJ2-3; D gene: .; CDR3 protein: CASSLGGGRGTDTQYF; CDR3 DNA: TGTGCCAGCAGCTTAGGAGGCGGGCGCGGCACAGATACGCAGTATTTT
clone size: .; V gene: TRBV30; J gene: TRBJ1-4; D gene: TRBD1; CDR3 protein: CAWSPRQGLNEKLFF; CDR3 DNA: TGTGCCTGGAGTCCCCGACAGGGGCTTAATGAAAAACTGTTTTTT
clone size: .; V gene: TRBV28; J gene: TRBJ2-7; D gene: .; CDR3 protein: CASRPTGRNSYEQYF; CDR3 DNA: TGTGCCAGCAGGCCGACAGGTCGTAACTCCTACGAGCAGTACTTC
clone size: .; V gene: TRBV5-5; J gene: TRBJ1-5; D gene: TRBD1; CDR3 protein: CASSPIFTGTGDLQPQHF; CDR3 DNA: TGTGCCAGCAGCCCAATATTCACCGGGACAGGGGACCTGCAGCCCCAGCATTTT
clone size: .; V gene: TRBV5-1; J gene: TRBJ2-7; D gene: TRBD2; CDR3 protein: CASRASGNAEQYF; CDR3 DNA: TGCGCCAGCAGGGCTAGCGGGAATGCCGAGCAGTACTTC
clone size: .; V gene: TRBV28; J gene: TRBJ2-7; D gene: TRBD1; CDR3 protein: CASSLDRVHEQYF; CDR3 DNA: TGTGCCAGCAGTTTGGACAGGGTCCACGAGCAGTACTTC
clone size: .; V gene: TRBV5-4; J gene: TRBJ2-2; D gene: .; CDR3 protein: CASSLYNSLNTGELFF; CDR3 DNA: TGTGCCAGCAGCCTATATAACAGCTTGAACACCGGGGAGCTGTTTTTT
clone size: .; V gene: TRBV7-3; J gene: TRBJ2-1; D gene: TRBD2; CDR3 protein: CASSAQGGLVSEQFF; CDR3 DNA: TGTGCCAGCAGCGCCCAAGGGGGACTAGTCAGCGAGCAGTTCTTC
clone size: .; V gene: TRBV6-5; J gene: TRBJ2-7; D gene: TRBD1; CDR3 protein: CASSSGTGNREQYF; CDR3 DNA: TGTGCCAGCAGTTCCGGGACAGGGAATCGTGAGCAGTACTTC
clone size: .; V gene: TRBV19; J gene: TRBJ1-5; D gene: .; CDR3 protein: CASSIEAGMGNQPQHF; CDR3 DNA: TGTGCCAGTAGTATAGAAGCAGGGATGGGCAATCAGCCCCAGCATTTT
clone size: .; V gene: TRBV7-7; J gene: TRBJ2-3; D gene: .; CDR3 protein: CASSLDLTDTQYF; CDR3 DNA: TGTGCCAGCAGCTTAGACTTAACAGATACGCAGTATTTT
clone size: .; V gene: TRBV5-1; J gene: TRBJ2-1; D gene: .; CDR3 protein: CASSLFTGRDNEQFF; CDR3 DNA: TGCGCCAGCAGCTTGTTCACAGGGCGTGACAATGAGCAGTTCTTC
clone size: .; V gene: TRBV27; J gene: TRBJ2-3; D gene: TRBD2; CDR3 protein: CASSFGTTPTHTDTQYF; CDR3 DNA: TGTGCCAGCAGTTTTGGGACTACCCCAACCCACACAGATACGCAGTATTTT
clone size: .; V gene: TRBV27; J gene: TRBJ2-7; D gene: TRBD2; CDR3 protein: CASSLRPSGGSYEQYF; CDR3 DNA: TGTGCCAGCAGTTTAAGACCCAGCGGGGGCTCCTACGAGCAGTACTTC
clone size: .; V gene: TRBV2; J gene: TRBJ2-1; D gene: .; CDR3 protein: CASTQEYLLEGNEQFF; CDR3 DNA: TGTGCCAGCACCCAGGAATATCTCCTAGAGGGCAATGAGCAGTTCTTC
clone size: .; V gene: TRBV27; J gene: TRBJ2-1; D gene: TRBD2; CDR3 protein: CASSLRRPSGSASSYNEQFF; CDR3 DNA: TGTGCCAGCAGTTTAAGGAGGCCCAGCGGGAGCGCGAGCTCCTACAATGAGCAGTTCTTC
clone size: .; V gene: TRBV2; J gene: TRBJ1-2; D gene: .; CDR3 protein: CASRDDLHGYTF; CDR3 DNA: TGTGCCAGCAGAGACGACTTACATGGCTACACCTTC
clone size: .; V gene: TRBV4-1; J gene: TRBJ1-1; D gene: .; CDR3 protein: CASSNRRGGGPNTEAFF; CDR3 DNA: TGCGCCAGCAGCAACAGACGGGGTGGGGGCCCGAACACTGAAGCTTTCTTT
clone size: once; V gene: TRBV28; J gene: TRBJ1-5; D gene: TRBD1; CDR3 protein: CASSDGQGVWPQHF; CDR3 DNA: TGTGCCAGCAGTGATGGACAGGGGGTATGGCCCCAGCATTTT
clone size: .; V gene: TRBV28; J gene: TRBJ1-6; D gene: .; CDR3 protein: CASHPQAPVPNSPLHF; CDR3 DNA: TGTGCCAGCCATCCGCAAGCACCTGTCCCGAATTCACCCCTCCACTTT
clone size: .; V gene: TRBV5-6; J gene: TRBJ1-1; D gene: .; CDR3 protein: CASSPARGRGNTEAFF; CDR3 DNA: TGTGCCAGCAGCCCCGCACGGGGCCGAGGGAACACTGAAGCTTTCTTT
clone size: .; V gene: TRBV25-1; J gene: TRBJ1-1; D gene: .; CDR3 protein: CASRSTGQGRTEAFF; CDR3 DNA: TGTGCCAGCAGATCGACAGGTCAAGGTAGGACTGAAGCTTTCTTT
clone size: .; V gene: TRBV18; J gene: TRBJ1-4; D gene: .; CDR3 protein: CASSLDRSFGKLFF; CDR3 DNA: TGTGCCAGCTCACTTGACAGGTCTTTTGGTAAACTGTTTTTT
clone size: .; V gene: TRBV5-8; J gene: TRBJ1-3; D gene: .; CDR3 protein: CASSLGPWGGGDSGNTIYF; CDR3 DNA: TGTGCCAGCAGCTTGGGGCCCTGGGGAGGGGGAGACTCTGGAAACACCATATATTTT
clone size: .; V gene: TRBV27; J gene: TRBJ2-7; D gene: .; CDR3 protein: CASGRSGLSYEQYF; CDR3 DNA: TGTGCCAGCGGTCGCTCCGGACTTTCCTACGAGCAGTACTTC
clone size: .; V gene: TRBV7-9; J gene: TRBJ2-7; D gene: .; CDR3 protein: CASSPSGTDEQYF; CDR3 DNA: TGTGCCAGCAGCCCGTCCGGGACGGACGAGCAGTACTTC
clone size: .; V gene: TRBV28; J gene: TRBJ2-3; D gene: .; CDR3 protein: CATEGTHTDTQYF; CDR3 DNA: TGTGCCACCGAGGGGACCCACACAGATACGCAGTATTTT
clone size: .; V gene: TRBV6-1; J gene: TRBJ2-3; D gene: TRBD2; CDR3 protein: CASSEARLAGADTQYF; CDR3 DNA: TGTGCCAGCAGTGAAGCCCGACTAGCGGGAGCAGATACGCAGTATTTT
clone size: .; V gene: TRBV5-1; J gene: TRBJ2-6; D gene: .; CDR3 protein: CASSLAGVSGANVLTF; CDR3 DNA: TGCGCCAGCAGCTTGGCCGGCGTCTCTGGGGCCAACGTCCTGACTTTC
clone size: .; V gene: TRBV28; J gene: TRBJ2-2; D gene: TRBD2; CDR3 protein: CASRGGTSVPVLNTGELFF; CDR3 DNA: TGTGCCAGCAGGGGAGGGACTAGCGTCCCGGTATTGAACACCGGGGAGCTGTTTTTT
clone size: .; V gene: TRBV5-1; J gene: TRBJ2-1; D gene: .; CDR3 protein: CASTQGRREQFF; CDR3 DNA: TGCGCCAGCACACAGGGTAGGCGTGAGCAGTTCTTC
clone size: .; V gene: TRBV19; J gene: TRBJ2-5; D gene: TRBD1; CDR3 protein: CASRMTGEETQYF; CDR3 DNA: TGTGCCAGTAGGATGACAGGGGAAGAGACCCAGTACTTC
clone size: .; V gene: TRBV7-9; J gene: TRBJ1-2; D gene: .; CDR3 protein: CASSSHGTPDGYTF; CDR3 DNA: TGTGCCAGCAGTTCCCACGGGACACCGGACGGCTACACCTTC
clone size: .; V gene: TRBV5-1; J gene: TRBJ2-5; D gene: TRBD2; CDR3 protein: CASSPAGLAGGETQYF; CDR3 DNA: TGCGCCAGCAGCCCGGCGGGACTAGCGGGAGGTGAGACCCAGTACTTC
clone size: .; V gene: TRBV28; J gene: TRBJ1-2; D gene: .; CDR3 protein: CASRIGTETGGYTF; CDR3 DNA: TGTGCCAGCAGAATAGGGACCGAAACTGGAGGCTACACCTTC
clone size: .; V gene: TRBV5-1; J gene: TRBJ1-1; D gene: .; CDR3 protein: CASSLAGENTEAFF; CDR3 DNA: TGCGCCAGCAGCTTGGCAGGGGAGAACACTGAAGCTTTCTTT
clone size: .; V gene: TRBV4-1; J gene: TRBJ1-1; D gene: .; CDR3 protein: CASSQDRSAGRGLIEAFF; CDR3 DNA: TGCGCCAGCAGCCAAGATAGATCGGCAGGCCGGGGGTTGATTGAAGCTTTCTTT
clone size: .; V gene: TRBV28; J gene: TRBJ1-2; D gene: .; CDR3 protein: CASSRDTNYGYTF; CDR3 DNA: TGTGCCAGCAGTAGGGACACTAACTATGGCTACACCTTC
clone size: once; V gene: TRBV30; J gene: TRBJ1-5; D gene: TRBD1; CDR3 protein: CAWTTGQGDNQPQHF; CDR3 DNA: TGTGCCTGGACTACGGGCCAGGGGGACAATCAGCCCCAGCATTTT
clone size: .; V gene: TRBV6-1; J gene: TRBJ2-5; D gene: TRBD2; CDR3 protein: CASSAAGGRGEPETQYF; CDR3 DNA: TGTGCCAGCAGTGCGGCGGGAGGCCGGGGGGAACCGGAGACCCAGTACTTC
clone size: .; V gene: TRBV6-6; J gene: TRBJ2-2; D gene: .; CDR3 protein: CASRRGGEDTGELFF; CDR3 DNA: TGTGCCAGCCGTCGAGGGGGGGAGGACACCGGGGAGCTGTTTTTT
clone size: .; V gene: TRBV4-1; J gene: TRBJ2-1; D gene: .; CDR3 protein: CASSQERVRGYNEQFF; CDR3 DNA: TGCGCCAGCAGCCAAGAACGGGTGAGGGGCTACAATGAGCAGTTCTTC